This entry features one TCR beta chain sequence. The assay was immunoSEQ multiplex PCR, and TCRdb's table has in-frame clones only and misses some. The sample yields some 310,000 clones, 85% to 90% seen once. The data originate from a study of blood T cell repertoires in COVID-19. Study as a whole: T cells, B-cell-depleted T cells, or PBMCs supplied cDNA or gDNA.

The sequence derives from a woman in her 30s with COVID-19, enrolled during active disease. Sequenced: peripheral blood.

CDR3 nucleotide sequence: TGTGCCAGCAGAAGGACAGGGGGAAGCAATCAGCCCCAGCATTTT. Protein product: CASRRTGGSNQPQHF. The chain joins TRBV6-5 to TRBJ1-5; 10 bases are a match to TRBD1. Germline trimming cut 6 bases from V and 1 base from J; bases unmatched to any gene: 3. The CDR3 is 15 amino acids. The V gene's germline CDR1 is MNHEY and CDR2 SVGAGI.